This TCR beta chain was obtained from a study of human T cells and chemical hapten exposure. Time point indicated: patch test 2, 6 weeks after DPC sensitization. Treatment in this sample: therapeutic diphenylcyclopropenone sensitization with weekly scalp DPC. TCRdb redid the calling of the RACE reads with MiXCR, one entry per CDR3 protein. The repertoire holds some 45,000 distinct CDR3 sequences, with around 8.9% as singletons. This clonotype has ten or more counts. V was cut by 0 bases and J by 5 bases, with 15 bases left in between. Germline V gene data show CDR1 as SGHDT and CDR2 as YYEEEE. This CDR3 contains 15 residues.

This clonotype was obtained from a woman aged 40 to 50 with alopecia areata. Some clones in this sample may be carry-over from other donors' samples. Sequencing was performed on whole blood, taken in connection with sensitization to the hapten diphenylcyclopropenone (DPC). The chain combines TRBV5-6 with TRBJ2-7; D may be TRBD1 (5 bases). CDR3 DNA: TGTGCCAGCAGCTTGGGTCCGCAGGGTAGCCACGAGCAGTACTTC. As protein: CASSLGPQGSHEQYF.